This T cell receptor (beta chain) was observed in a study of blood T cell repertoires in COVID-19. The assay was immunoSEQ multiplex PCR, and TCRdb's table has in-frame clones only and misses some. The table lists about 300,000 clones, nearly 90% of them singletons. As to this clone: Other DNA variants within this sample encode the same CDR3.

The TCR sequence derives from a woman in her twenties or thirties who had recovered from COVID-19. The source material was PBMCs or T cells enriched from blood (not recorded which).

The CDR3 sequence: CASSLGGLNTEAFF. DNA of the CDR3: TGTGCCAGCAGCTTAGGGGGCCTGAACACTGAAGCTTTCTTT. V gene TRBV11-2 combines with J gene TRBJ1-1, with D perhaps TRBD1 (5 bases). V was trimmed by 1 base and J by 0 bases, leaving 6 bases between them. Germline V gene data show CDR1 as SGHAT and CDR2 as FQNNGV. The CDR3 runs 14 residues.